A selection of T cell receptor beta chains follows, all from one sample in a study of OX40 agonist ivuxolimab in advanced cancers. Produced via immunoSEQ multiplex PCR; TCRdb's table is partial and in-frame only. The table records tens of thousands of clones, roughly 83% of them present only once. Specimen: CD4+ or CD8+ T cells sorted from blood, collected in a trial of the OX40 agonist ivuxolimab. These receptors all stem from an adult with an advanced solid tumor such as melanoma, head and neck, liver or kidney cancer. The CDR3 runs from the conserved cysteine through the conserved F or W. D genes are given only for firm matches. Where a row states a size, it is once, few, many or the class of an expanded clone; other rows omit it.

v_call: TRBV19; j_call: TRBJ2-7; d_call: .; clone_size: .; cdr3_nt: TGTGCTACGGGAGAGTCAGCCGAGCAGTACTTC; cdr3_aa: CATGESAEQYF
v_call: TRBV6-5; j_call: TRBJ2-7; d_call: .; clone_size: .; cdr3_nt: TGTGCCAGCAGTTACGGCGGCGAGCAGTACTTC; cdr3_aa: CASSYGGEQYF
v_call: TRBV27; j_call: TRBJ2-7; d_call: .; clone_size: .; cdr3_nt: TGTGCCAGCAGTTCGTCCGACAGCTCCTACGAGCAGTACTTC; cdr3_aa: CASSSSDSSYEQYF
v_call: TRBV6-4; j_call: TRBJ1-6; d_call: .; clone_size: few; cdr3_nt: TGTGCCAGCAGTCAAGACGGAAATTCACCCCTCCACTTT; cdr3_aa: CASSQDGNSPLHF
v_call: TRBV14; j_call: TRBJ2-7; d_call: TRBD2; clone_size: .; cdr3_nt: TGTGCCAGCAGCCGGACTAGCGGTTACGAGCAGTACTTC; cdr3_aa: CASSRTSGYEQYF
v_call: TRBV2; j_call: TRBJ1-5; d_call: TRBD1; clone_size: .; cdr3_nt: TGTGCCAGCGGGGGGGACAGGGCTAGCAATCAGCCCCAGCATTTT; cdr3_aa: CASGGDRASNQPQHF
v_call: TRBV6-4; j_call: TRBJ2-2; d_call: .; clone_size: once; cdr3_nt: TGTACCAGCGGACCCGGGACGGATACCGGGGAGCTGTTTTTT; cdr3_aa: CTSGPGTDTGELFF
v_call: TRBV18; j_call: TRBJ2-5; d_call: TRBD1; clone_size: .; cdr3_nt: TGTGCCAGCTCAAACACCGGGACAGGGTATTTCCAAGAGACCCAGTACTTC; cdr3_aa: CASSNTGTGYFQETQYF
v_call: TRBV7-9; j_call: TRBJ2-5; d_call: .; clone_size: .; cdr3_nt: TGTGCCAGCAGCTTCGTCCTCCTCCAAGAGACCCAGTACTTC; cdr3_aa: CASSFVLLQETQYF
v_call: TRBV7-9; j_call: TRBJ2-1; d_call: TRBD1; clone_size: .; cdr3_nt: TGTGCCAGCAGCGTAGGGACAGACAATGAGCAGTTCTTC; cdr3_aa: CASSVGTDNEQFF